This entry lists 21 T cell receptor beta chains sequenced from one sample in a study of control samples from healthy donors and cancer patients. Sequencing was performed with immunoSEQ multiplex PCR; in TCRdb, only in-frame clones are kept and a portion is missing. The sample lists 100,000 to 120,000 clones; around 82% were seen once. Sequenced: blood. The receptors were sampled from a woman between 50 and 59 years old in good health.

This clone was counted only a few times. This sequence joins TRBV5-4 and TRBJ1-2; a weak D match, TRBD1 (6 bases). CDR1 SGHNT and CDR2 YYREEE come from the germline V gene (reference sequence). Trimming took 4 bases from V and 1 from J, leaving 11 bases between them. There are 14 residues in the CDR3. The CDR3 loop reads CASSLDRGNYGYTF. CDR3 DNA: TGTGCCAGCAGCCTGGACAGAGGTAACTATGGCTACACCTTC.

This chain joins TRBV6-1 and TRBJ2-3; 7 bases agree with TRBD2. Germline loops: CDR1 MNHNS, CDR2 SASEGT. V lost 7 bases and J lost 4; bases outside the gene matches: 8. The CDR3 covers 14 residues. CDR3: CASKDGRGADTQYF. CDR3 in DNA: TGTGCCAGCAAGGATGGGAGGGGCGCAGATACGCAGTATTTT.

The CDR3 region is CASSVGYWGDREYQETQYF. CDR3 in DNA: TGTGCCAGCAGCGTAGGGTATTGGGGGGACAGGGAGTACCAAGAGACCCAGTACTTC. The J gene is TRBJ2-5, the V gene TRBV11-3, with 9 bases aligning to TRBD1. The V segment lost 5 bases and the J segment 0 bases; nucleotides outside the gene matches: 16. The germline V gene encodes CDR1 SGHNT and CDR2 YENEEA. The CDR3 spans 19 residues.

J is TRBJ1-5 and V is TRBV5-6; D is possibly TRBD1 (5 bases). Germline V lookup: CDR1 SGHDT, CDR2 YYEEEE. This CDR3 comprises 14 residues. V lost 3 bases to trimming and J lost 3 bases, with 10 bases between them. CDR3: CASSWGTVNQPQHF. DNA for the CDR3: TGTGCCAGCAGCTGGGGGACCGTCAATCAGCCCCAGCATTTT.

V is TRBV6-5 and J is TRBJ1-2; D remains unclear. Germline loops: CDR1 MNHEY, CDR2 SVGAGI. The V end lost 9 bases, the J end lost 5 bases, and 16 bases lay between the germline ends. The CDR3 is 13 residues long. The CDR3 is CASSGGPQYGYTF. As DNA, the CDR3 is TGTGCCAGTTCTGGAGGACCGCAATATGGCTACACCTTC.

The CDR3: CASSLTGDAIEQYF. The CDR3 DNA reads TGTGCCAGCAGCCTCACAGGGGACGCCATTGAGCAGTACTTC. This sequence joins TRBV7-3 and TRBJ2-7; 7 bases line up with TRBD1. The germline gives CDR1 SGHTA, CDR2 FQGTGA. The CDR3 loop spans 14 amino acids. J lost 7 bases, V lost 5 bases, and 11 bases had no gene match.

V usage is TRBV6-5 and J usage is TRBJ1-2; D remains ambiguous. The CDR3 contains 13 residues. Trimming pared 6 bases from V and 2 bases from J, leaving 10 bases between. The V gene's germline CDR1 is MNHEY and CDR2 SVGAGI. CDR3 nucleotides: TGTGCCAGCAGCCAACAGAGGAACTATGGCTACACCTTC. This codes for CASSQQRNYGYTF.

This clone came up once. The chain is built from TRBV9 and TRBJ2-3; maybe TRBD1 (5 bases). Germline loops: CDR1 SGDLS, CDR2 YYNGEE. V lost 3 bases, J lost 6 bases, and 11 bases lay in between. The CDR3 runs 13 residues. As DNA, the CDR3 is TGTGCCAGCAGCGGGGGCTTTGCGGATACGCAGTATTTT. It specifies CASSGGFADTQYF.

CDR3 residues: CASHRDIGYTF. The CDR3 DNA is TGTGCCAGCCACAGGGATATAGGCTACACCTTC. This chain joins TRBV2 and TRBJ1-2, with a possible D match to TRBD1 (6 bases). V was cut by 8 bases and J by 8 bases, with 12 bases left in between. CDR1 and CDR2 from the germline V gene are SNHLY and FYNNEI. The CDR3 is 11 amino acids.

This chain connects TRBV3-1 (or the pseudogene TRBV3-2) to TRBJ1-6; 7 bases map to TRBD1. CDR3 length: 15 residues. Germline values: CDR1 LGHDT, CDR2 YNNKEL (reference sequence). V was pared by 6 bases and J by 6 bases, with 8 bases of the junction left unmatched. The CDR3 coding sequence is TGTGCCAGCAGTCTACAGGGGAGAGGTAATTCACCCCTCCACTTT. Translating gives CASSLQGRGNSPLHF.

The rearrangement links TRBV2 to TRBJ2-1; perhaps TRBD1 as D (6 bases). The CDR3 sequence is 14 residues long. Germline CDR1 reads SNHLY; CDR2 reads FYNNEI. V lost 7 bases to trimming and J lost 7 bases, with 17 bases between them. CDR3 DNA: TGTGCCAGCACTAGAGGAAAGGGGACAAATGAGCAGTTCTTC. Translation gives CASTRGKGTNEQFF.

The V call is TRBV6-5, the J call TRBJ1-5, with 9 bases aligning to TRBD1. The ends lost 6 bases at V and 4 bases at J; junction bases unmatched: 7. This CDR3 has 15 residues. The germline gives CDR1 MNHEY, CDR2 SVGAGI. CDR3 nucleotide sequence: TGTGCCAGCAGCCGCTCCGGGACAGGGAATCAGCCCCAGCATTTT. It codes for CASSRSGTGNQPQHF.

The chain recombines TRBV14 with TRBJ2-5, with 8 positions matching TRBD2. V dropped 0 bases and J dropped 7; count of bases not matched to a gene: 10. CDR1 is SGHDN, CDR2 FVKESK, per germline. The CDR3 runs 16 residues. The CDR3 spells CASSQDIASGLGTQYF. The CDR3 DNA reads TGTGCCAGCAGCCAAGATATCGCTAGCGGGCTAGGGACCCAGTACTTC. Combining the CDR3 with reference TRBV14 and TRBJ2-5 gives the whole variable domain EAGVTQFPSHSVIEKGQTVTLRCDPISGHDNLYWYRRVMGKEIKFLLHFVKESKQDESGMPNNRFLAERTGGTYSTLKVQPAELEDSGVYFCASSQDIASGLGTQYFGPGTRLLVL.

The gene calls are TRBV10-3 and TRBJ1-6; D is possibly TRBD1 (6 bases). Trimming stripped 7 bases from V and 7 bases from J, with 14 bases between. The CDR3 length is 14 residues. From germline, CDR1 is ENHRY and CDR2 SYGVKD. CDR3 region: CAITRTEGNSPLHF. CDR3 coding DNA: TGTGCCATCACTCGGACAGAGGGGAATTCACCCCTCCACTTT.

CDR3 loop: CASSLGPGSSYNSPLHF. The CDR3 DNA reads TGTGCCAGCAGCTTGGGACCGGGGAGCTCCTATAATTCACCCCTCCACTTT. V usage is TRBV5-6 and J usage is TRBJ1-6; D is uncertain. Trimming removed 0 bases from V and 0 bases from J, with 10 bases in between. Per germline, CDR1 SGHDT and CDR2 YYEEEE. The CDR3 is made up of 17 amino acids.

This chain uses TRBV30 with TRBJ1-2; D is unresolved. CDR1 is GTSNPN, CDR2 SVGIG, per germline (reference sequence). The CDR3 totals 14 residues. Trimming left V 4 bases short and J 4 bases short, with 16 bases between. The CDR3 DNA reads TGTGCCTGGATCGGGCCCCACGAATCCTATGGCTACACCTTC. Its translation: CAWIGPHESYGYTF.

This chain uses TRBV2 with TRBJ1-2; D might be TRBD1 (5 bases). The length of the CDR3 is 13 residues. Deletions cut 4 bases from V and 5 bases from J, with 11 bases between. Germline V gene lookup returns CDR1 SNHLY and CDR2 FYNNEI. The CDR3 coding sequence is TGTGCCAGCAGTGGGGGGACGGTTTATGGCTACACCTTC. This encodes CASSGGTVYGYTF.

The rearrangement links TRBV5-4 to TRBJ2-1, with TRBD2 as a possible D gene (7 bases). Trimming left V 4 bases short and J 7 bases short, with 18 bases between. CDR1 is SGHNT, CDR2 YYREEE, per germline (reference sequence). This CDR3 has 15 amino acids. The CDR3, as DNA: TGTGCCAGCAGCGCTCAGCGGGAAAGGGGGAATGAGCAGTTCTTC. It specifies CASSAQRERGNEQFF.

This clone occurred many times. The junction and the germline gene differ at one end; a read error may be behind it. V usage is TRBV4-3 and J usage is TRBJ2-2; D is ambiguous. Germline V lookup: CDR1 LGHNA, CDR2 YSLEER. This CDR3 contains 14 residues. Written as DNA, the CDR3 is TGCGCCAGCAGCAAAGACTCGGGTCACGGGGAGCTGTTTTTT. Protein: CASSKDSGHGELFF.

The chain links TRBV9 to TRBJ1-1, with 9 bases identical to TRBD1. V shed 2 bases, J shed 2 bases, and the junction held 4 bases outside the gene matches. This CDR3 is 15 amino acids long. In germline, CDR1 is SGDLS, CDR2 YYNGEE. CDR3 residues: CASSVSTGGNTEAFF. In DNA form, the CDR3 reads TGTGCCAGCAGCGTTTCGACAGGGGGAAACACTGAAGCTTTCTTT.

CDR3 sequence (DNA): TGTGCCAGTAGTATACAGACAGGGGGCAGTATCATCTACGAGCAGTACTTC. Amino acid sequence: CASSIQTGGSIIYEQYF. This sequence joins TRBV19 and TRBJ2-7, with 10 bases aligning to TRBD1. This CDR3 is built from 17 residues. V dropped 2 bases and J dropped 3; count of bases not matched to a gene: 10. Germline CDR1 and CDR2: LNHDA and SQIVND (reference sequence). The whole variable domain, remainder taken from reference TRBV19 and TRBJ2-7, is DGGITQSPKYLFRKEGQNVTLSCEQNLNHDAMYWYRQDPGQGLRLIYYSQIVNDFQKGDIAEGYSVSREKKESFPLTVTSAQKNPTAFYLCASSIQTGGSIIYEQYFGPGTRLTVT.